Shown below are 9 T cell receptor beta chains from a single sample sequenced in a study of OX40 agonist ivuxolimab in advanced cancers. The protocol was immunoSEQ multiplex PCR, while the TCRdb copy is restricted to in-frame clones and leaves out a portion. Of 40,000 or so clones listed, about 85% are singletons. The source material was CD4+ or CD8+ T cells sorted from blood, sampled in a trial of the OX40 agonist ivuxolimab. The receptors derive from an adult with an advanced solid tumor such as melanoma, head and neck, liver or kidney cancer.

V gene TRBV5-4 combines with J gene TRBJ2-1; 9 positions agree with TRBD2. The trim removed 2 bases at V and 4 bases at J, leaving 4 bases unmatched. The CDR3 loop spans 15 amino acids. CDR1 and CDR2 from the germline V gene are SGHNT and YYREEE (reference sequence). The chain's CDR3 is CASSFWTSVYNEQFF. The CDR3 bases are TGTGCCAGCAGCTTTTGGACTAGCGTTTACAATGAGCAGTTCTTC.

J is TRBJ2-3 and V is TRBV2; D not resolved. V was cut by 6 bases and J by 1 base, with 8 bases left in between. The CDR3 is 13 residues long. Germline assignment: CDR1 SNHLY and CDR2 FYNNEI. The CDR3 sequence is CASRGIGTDTQYF. Written as DNA, the CDR3 is TGTGCCAGCAGGGGAATCGGCACAGATACGCAGTATTTT.

This clone was found once. This chain uses TRBV19 with TRBJ2-3; D is perhaps TRBD1 or TRBD2 (6 bases each). The CDR3 totals 16 residues. V was cut by 4 bases and J by 1 base, with 15 bases left in between. The V gene's germline CDR1 is LNHDA and CDR2 SQIVND (reference sequence). CDR3 sequence: CASSTSGGSGTDTQYF. The CDR3 nucleotides read TGTGCCAGTAGTACTTCCGGGGGCTCGGGCACAGATACGCAGTATTTT.

The J gene is TRBJ1-1, the V gene TRBV12-5; D is perhaps TRBD1 (5 bases). This CDR3 has 11 amino acids. V was cut by 1 base and J by 8 bases, with 5 bases left in between. Per the germline V gene, CDR1 is LGHNT and CDR2 is FRNRAP. CDR3 amino acids: CASGLDREAFF. CDR3 bases: TGTGCTAGTGGTTTGGACAGGGAAGCTTTCTTT.

The V gene is TRBV18, the J gene TRBJ2-5, with 15 nucleotides matching TRBD2. The CDR3 loop spans 17 amino acids. The V and J ends lost 0 bases and 5 bases, in that order; junction bases with no gene match: 4. Germline V CDR1 and CDR2: KGHSH, LQKENI. Written as DNA, the CDR3 is TGTGCCAGCTCACCACCGGGACTAGCGGGAGGAGGGGAGACCCAGTACTTC. This sequence encodes CASSPPGLAGGGETQYF.

The genes are TRBV2 and TRBJ2-2; D ambiguous. CDR1 and CDR2 from the germline V gene are SNHLY and FYNNEI. Trimming removed 6 bases at V and 7 bases at J, with 3 bases between. The CDR3 extends over 10 amino acids. CDR3 coding DNA: TGTGCCAGCAGCCTCGGGGAGCTGTTTTTT. Residues: CASSLGELFF.

CDR3 residues: CASSGLQGGYF. The CDR3 DNA sequence: TGTGCCAGCAGTGGGTTGCAGGGAGGGTACTTC. The chain recombines TRBV2 with TRBJ2-5, with D perhaps matching TRBD2 (6 bases). This CDR3 contains 11 residues. From germline, CDR1 is SNHLY and CDR2 FYNNEI. Deletions cut 4 bases from V and 13 bases from J, with 13 bases between.

The V call is TRBV5-6, the J call TRBJ2-5; tentative D call: TRBD1 (6 bases). The J call may be incorrect, as the DNA end agrees better with TRBJ2-7. The CDR3 is 14 amino acids. In germline, CDR1 is SGHDT, CDR2 YYEEEE. CDR3 amino acids: CASSLDSTSYEQYF. CDR3 bases: TGTGCCAGCAGCCTGGACAGCACCTCCTACGAGCAGTACTTC.

The DNA for the CDR3 is TGTGCCAGCAGCTTAACAACAGGTTACAATGAGCAGTTCTTC. Amino acid sequence: CASSLTTGYNEQFF. The chain couples TRBV7-3 to TRBJ2-1, with D possibly TRBD1 on 5 matching bases. Trimming removed 0 bases from V and 4 bases from J, with 7 bases in between. The V gene's germline CDR1 is SGHTA and CDR2 FQGTGA. This CDR3 spans 14 amino acids.